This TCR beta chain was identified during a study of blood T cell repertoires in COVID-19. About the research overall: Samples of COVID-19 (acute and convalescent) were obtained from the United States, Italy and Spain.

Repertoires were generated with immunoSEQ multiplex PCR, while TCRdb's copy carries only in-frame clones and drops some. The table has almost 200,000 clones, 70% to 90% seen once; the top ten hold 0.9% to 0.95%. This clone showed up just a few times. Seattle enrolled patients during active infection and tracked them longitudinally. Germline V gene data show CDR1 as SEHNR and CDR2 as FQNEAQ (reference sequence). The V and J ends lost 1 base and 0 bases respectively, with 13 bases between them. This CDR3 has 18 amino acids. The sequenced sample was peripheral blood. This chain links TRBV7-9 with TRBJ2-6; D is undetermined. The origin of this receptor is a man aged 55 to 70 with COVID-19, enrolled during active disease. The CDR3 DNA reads TGTGCCAGCAGCTTAGAGGTCACATCGGGCTCTGGGGCCAACGTCCTGACTTTC. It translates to CASSLEVTSGSGANVLTF.